The T cell receptor beta chain described here comes from a study of cytomegalovirus exposure and HLA in healthy donors. PCR primers comprised 60 Vbeta and 13 Jbeta primers. The repertoire was sequenced with immunoSEQ multiplex PCR; TCRdb's copy has only in-frame clones and lacks some. This sample has about 99,000 clones, with 65% to 85% found just once. The length of the CDR3 is 14 residues. Germline V gene sequence: CDR1 MNHEY, CDR2 SMNVEV (reference sequence). Between the trimmed V and J ends, which lost 9 bases and 0 bases, there was a span of 12 bases. There are a few counts of this clone. V gene TRBV27 combines with J gene TRBJ2-4, with D perhaps TRBD2 (5 bases). The sample consisted of PBMCs. The receptor comes from a man in his forties or fifties in good health and CMV-seropositive. CDR3 in amino acids: CARDSKVAKNIQYF. The CDR3 DNA follows: TGTGCCAGGGACTCGAAGGTAGCCAAAAACATTCAGTACTTC.